The sequence of this T cell receptor beta chain was determined in a study of response to subunit inactivated influenza vaccine. The V end lost 6 bases, the J end lost 0 bases, and 15 bases lay between the germline ends. CDR1 is DFQATT and CDR2 is SNEGSKA in the germline V gene (reference sequence). The CDR3 length is 15 residues. One entry per CDR3 protein results from TCRdb running MiXCR on the RT-PCR reads. The sample has some 520,000 distinct CDR3 sequences; approximately 15% are singletons. Turning to this clonotype: Its antigen is unidentified.

Broader study findings: A suggestion made by the authors is that each seasonal influenza vaccination recruits few new T cells.

This sample comprised CD4+ T cells sorted from PBMCs, obtained around 2 years after vaccination. This chain joins TRBV20-1 and TRBJ1-3; no reliable D call. The receptor was derived from a man between 50 and 69 years old who received an inactivated influenza vaccine. DNA for the CDR3: TGCAGTGCGACGGACGGCTACCGCTCTGGAAACACCATATATTTT. Its protein product is CSATDGYRSGNTIYF.